Sequencing of this T cell receptor beta chain was carried out in a study of blood T cell repertoires in COVID-19. In the study overall: Sites across the United States, Italy and Spain contributed samples from acute and convalescent COVID-19. From T cells, B-cell-depleted T cells, or PBMCs came the material, which was cDNA or gDNA.

The V gene's germline CDR1 is ENHRY and CDR2 SYGVKD. Trimming cost V 8 bases and J 3 bases; bases outside gene matches: 5. The CDR3 loop spans 13 amino acids. Sequencing used immunoSEQ multiplex PCR; TCRdb keeps in-frame clones, though not all of them. The data show some 170,000 clones, with roughly 89% seen just once and approximately 1.4% held by the top ten. The chain joins TRBV10-3 to TRBJ1-2; TRBD1 matches 8 bases. The material sequenced was peripheral blood. This TCR was recovered from a woman aged 45-60 years with acute or convalescent COVID-19. The CDR3 region is CAIGQGQDYGYTF. The CDR3 nucleotides are TGTGCCATCGGACAGGGACAAGACTATGGCTACACCTTC.